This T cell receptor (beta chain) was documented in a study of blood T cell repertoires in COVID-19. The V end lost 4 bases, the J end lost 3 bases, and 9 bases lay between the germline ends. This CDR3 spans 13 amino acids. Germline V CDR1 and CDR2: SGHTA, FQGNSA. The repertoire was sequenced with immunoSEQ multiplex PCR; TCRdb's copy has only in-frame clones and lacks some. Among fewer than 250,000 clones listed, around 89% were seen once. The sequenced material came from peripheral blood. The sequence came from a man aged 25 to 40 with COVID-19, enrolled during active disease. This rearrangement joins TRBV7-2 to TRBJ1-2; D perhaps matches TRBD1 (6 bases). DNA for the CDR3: TGTGCCAGCAGCTCCAGGGGAGACTATGGCTACACCTTC. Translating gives CASSSRGDYGYTF.